This TCR beta chain emerged from a study of T-cell reconstitution after alpha-beta-depleted transplantation in children. The J segment lost 3 bases and the V segment lost 6 bases, leaving 9 bases of the junction unmatched. Germline values: CDR1 SQVTM, CDR2 ANQGSEA. This CDR3 comprises 14 residues. Unique molecular identifiers tagged the TCRbeta library. From the PCR reads, TCRdb called clonotypes with MiXCR, one entry per CDR3 protein. Among about 610,000 distinct CDR3 sequences, more than 9% were seen once, and the ten largest hold roughly 4%. The sequence was collected from a human donor who donated a stem cell graft to a child with acute myeloid leukemia. The chain recombines TRBV29-1 with TRBJ1-2, with TRBD1 matching over 8 bases. Sequencing was performed on PBMCs from the stem cell graft donor, taken from the stem cell graft. The chain's CDR3 is CSVSGQGRDYGYTF. CDR3 coding DNA: TGCAGCGTCTCCGGACAGGGTCGAGACTATGGCTACACCTTC.